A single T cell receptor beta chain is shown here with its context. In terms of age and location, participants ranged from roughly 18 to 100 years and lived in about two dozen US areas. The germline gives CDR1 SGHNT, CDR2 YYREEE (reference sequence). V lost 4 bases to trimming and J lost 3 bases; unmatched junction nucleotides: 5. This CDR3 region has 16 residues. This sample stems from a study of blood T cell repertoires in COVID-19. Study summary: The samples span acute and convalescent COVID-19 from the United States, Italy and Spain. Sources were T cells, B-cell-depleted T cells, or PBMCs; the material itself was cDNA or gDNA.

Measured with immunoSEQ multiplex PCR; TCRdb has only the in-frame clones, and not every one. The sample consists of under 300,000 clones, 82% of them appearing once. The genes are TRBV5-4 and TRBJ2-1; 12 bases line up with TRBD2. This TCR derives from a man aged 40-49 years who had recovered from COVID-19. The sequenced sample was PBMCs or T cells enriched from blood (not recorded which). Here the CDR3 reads CASSPRTSGDYNEQFF. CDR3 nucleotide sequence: TGTGCCAGCAGCCCTCGGACTAGCGGGGACTACAATGAGCAGTTCTTC.